Sequencing of this TCR beta chain was carried out in a study of blood T cells in healthy people across ages. The authors extracted at least 5.5 micrograms of total RNA per sample. A J-beta primer mix and a sample-barcoded 5' primer were used in a second PCR of about 7 to 12 cycles. TCRdb reprocessed the 5' RACE reads via MiXCR and lists one record per CDR3 protein. The sample includes over 1.5 million distinct CDR3 sequences, about 49% of them seen just once. The germline V and J ends were trimmed by 4 bases and 7 bases, with 17 bases remaining between them. This CDR3 region has 15 residues. Germline assignment: CDR1 SEHNR and CDR2 FQNEAQ (reference sequence).

The sequenced sample consisted of blood. The chain carries TRBV7-9 and TRBJ2-1; TRBD2 is a possible D gene (6 bases). The source is a woman aged 40 to 49 in good health. The CDR3 protein is CASSSVGGLWNEQFF. The CDR3 DNA follows: TGTGCCAGCAGCTCTGTCGGGGGTCTGTGGAATGAGCAGTTCTTC.